This record looks at one T cell receptor (beta chain) sequence and its context. What it binds is unknown. The CDR3 loop spans 14 amino acids. Germline CDR1 ENHRY, CDR2 SYGVKD. Germline trimming cut 4 bases from V and 4 bases from J; bases unmatched to any gene: 2. These data belong to a study of cytotoxic CD8 clonotypes in ibrutinib-treated CLL. Study observations and caveats: Public clonotypes were seen rarely and were contracted or stable on treatment. T-cell clonality at baseline went above that of age-matched healthy donors and rose and fell with circulating CD8+ T-cell counts.

Libraries were prepared by immunoSEQ multiplex PCR; TCRdb keeps only in-frame clonotypes and omits some of them. Here the sample spans fewer than 85,000 clones, roughly 77% being singletons. The starting material was PBMCs, obtained after 12 months of ibrutinib treatment. This sequence was found in a human donor with chronic lymphocytic leukemia. The genes are TRBV10-3 and TRBJ2-5, with TRBD1 matching over 11 bases. CDR3 sequence (DNA): TGTGCCATCAGTGCTGGACAGGGGGCAGAGACCCAGTACTTC. Translated, it gives CAISAGQGAETQYF.